A selection of T cell receptor beta chains follows, all from one sample in a study of shared clonotypes between healthy human individuals. TCRdb keeps only in-frame clones here, not all; method: immunoSEQ multiplex PCR. The table has over 2 million clones, 85% to 95% seen once. The sequenced sample consisted of naive CD4+ T cells from PBMCs. The source of these receptors is a man aged 18 to 29 in good health. Some clones in this sample may be carry-over from other donors' samples. The CDR3 runs from the conserved cysteine through the conserved F or W. A D gene is named only where the DNA matches it firmly.

D gene: .; V gene: TRBV5-1; J gene: TRBJ2-1; CDR3 protein: CASSLAIAANNEQFF
D gene: TRBD2; V gene: TRBV6-5; J gene: TRBJ2-3; CDR3 protein: CASSWSGRAGYTQYF
D gene: TRBD2; V gene: TRBV7-9; J gene: TRBJ2-1; CDR3 protein: CASRERDPYNEQFF
D gene: .; V gene: TRBV19; J gene: TRBJ2-5; CDR3 protein: CASSIIGTRDQYF
D gene: TRBD1; V gene: TRBV2; J gene: TRBJ1-1; CDR3 protein: CASRKDRRNTEAFF
D gene: .; V gene: TRBV29-1; J gene: TRBJ2-3; CDR3 protein: CSAFTGRDTQYF
D gene: .; V gene: TRBV28; J gene: TRBJ1-4; CDR3 protein: CASSFLSGRGEKLFF
D gene: .; V gene: TRBV28; J gene: TRBJ1-2; CDR3 protein: CASSLFPGWYGYTF
D gene: .; V gene: TRBV7-9; J gene: TRBJ2-7; CDR3 protein: CASSPGFDEQYF
D gene: TRBD1; V gene: TRBV4-1; J gene: TRBJ2-7; CDR3 protein: CASSSRQGTSYEQYF
D gene: .; V gene: TRBV5-5; J gene: TRBJ2-4; CDR3 protein: CASSTTGQDKNIQYF
D gene: .; V gene: TRBV29-1; J gene: TRBJ2-3; CDR3 protein: CSVGGGVDTQYF
D gene: TRBD1; V gene: TRBV9; J gene: TRBJ2-5; CDR3 protein: CASSVGFATGEETQYF
D gene: .; V gene: TRBV14; J gene: TRBJ1-2; CDR3 protein: CASSQGRRVGYTF
D gene: TRBD2; V gene: TRBV7-2; J gene: TRBJ2-7; CDR3 protein: CASSPPVGAGGYYF
D gene: TRBD1; V gene: TRBV7-9; J gene: TRBJ1-1; CDR3 protein: CASSLKDQGAEAFF
D gene: .; V gene: TRBV5-1; J gene: TRBJ1-2; CDR3 protein: CASSLGPTTLGLANYGYTF
D gene: .; V gene: TRBV4-2; J gene: TRBJ2-2; CDR3 protein: CASSQETAGFTGELFF
D gene: TRBD2; V gene: TRBV4-2; J gene: TRBJ2-2; CDR3 protein: CASSQVPLAGGELFF
D gene: .; V gene: TRBV7-9; J gene: TRBJ1-1; CDR3 protein: CASVQDRRYTEAFF
D gene: TRBD2; V gene: TRBV19; J gene: TRBJ2-5; CDR3 protein: CASSMWGLAVQETQYF
D gene: .; V gene: TRBV18; J gene: TRBJ1-2; CDR3 protein: CASSPPGKGDYGYTF
D gene: TRBD2; V gene: TRBV28; J gene: TRBJ2-7; CDR3 protein: CASSLDLAGLSYEQYF
D gene: TRBD1; V gene: TRBV9; J gene: TRBJ1-1; CDR3 protein: CASSVDRGLTEAFF
D gene: .; V gene: TRBV25-1; J gene: TRBJ2-3; CDR3 protein: CASSTGNTQYF
D gene: .; V gene: TRBV25-1; J gene: TRBJ2-1; CDR3 protein: CASSEYPGVGPFYEQFF
D gene: .; V gene: TRBV28; J gene: TRBJ1-1; CDR3 protein: CASSLISDREEAFF
D gene: .; V gene: TRBV30; J gene: TRBJ2-7; CDR3 protein: CAWNSLGEQYF
D gene: TRBD1; V gene: TRBV7-2; J gene: TRBJ2-3; CDR3 protein: CASGRQGGDTQYF
D gene: TRBD1; V gene: TRBV20-1; J gene: TRBJ1-1; CDR3 protein: CSAGDRVAFF
D gene: .; V gene: TRBV14; J gene: TRBJ2-3; CDR3 protein: CASSQVRPIGGDTQYF
D gene: .; V gene: TRBV7-2; J gene: TRBJ2-6; CDR3 protein: CASSLGSGANVLTF
D gene: TRBD1; V gene: TRBV7-2; J gene: TRBJ1-1; CDR3 protein: CASSWTGQGYNTEAFF
D gene: .; V gene: TRBV14; J gene: TRBJ2-3; CDR3 protein: CASSQSRIGTQYF
D gene: .; V gene: TRBV2; J gene: TRBJ2-2; CDR3 protein: CASSDNTGELFF
D gene: .; V gene: TRBV18; J gene: TRBJ2-3; CDR3 protein: CASSPQGQGEGTDTQYF
D gene: .; V gene: TRBV28; J gene: TRBJ2-5; CDR3 protein: CASSLWGPEETQYF
D gene: .; V gene: TRBV2; J gene: TRBJ2-1; CDR3 protein: CASSEVGGSSYNEQFF
D gene: .; V gene: TRBV28; J gene: TRBJ1-2; CDR3 protein: CASSSLGGYGYTF
D gene: .; V gene: TRBV11-2; J gene: TRBJ2-5; CDR3 protein: CASSSARRGWETQYF
D gene: .; V gene: TRBV19; J gene: TRBJ2-7; CDR3 protein: CASSKAGPYYEQYF
D gene: TRBD2; V gene: TRBV11-2; J gene: TRBJ2-7; CDR3 protein: CASSLGVAGGYEQYF
D gene: TRBD1; V gene: TRBV11-2; J gene: TRBJ1-5; CDR3 protein: CASSNRGNNQPQHF
D gene: TRBD2; V gene: TRBV4-2; J gene: TRBJ2-7; CDR3 protein: CASSQEAGVFYEQYF
D gene: TRBD1; V gene: TRBV18; J gene: TRBJ2-3; CDR3 protein: CASSPGPLTGGIHTQYF
D gene: .; V gene: TRBV13; J gene: TRBJ2-7; CDR3 protein: CASSVQGPYEQYF
D gene: TRBD1; V gene: TRBV5-1; J gene: TRBJ2-7; CDR3 protein: CASSDWDRGTSYEQYF
D gene: .; V gene: TRBV5-5; J gene: TRBJ1-2; CDR3 protein: CASSRQRGDYGYTF
D gene: TRBD2; V gene: TRBV28; J gene: TRBJ2-1; CDR3 protein: CASSSSGSYNEQFF
D gene: TRBD2; V gene: TRBV10-3; J gene: TRBJ2-3; CDR3 protein: CAISIGLEDTQYF
D gene: .; V gene: TRBV7-9; J gene: TRBJ2-2; CDR3 protein: CASSSLARGTGELFF
D gene: .; V gene: TRBV27; J gene: TRBJ2-3; CDR3 protein: CASSLTISSNTQYF